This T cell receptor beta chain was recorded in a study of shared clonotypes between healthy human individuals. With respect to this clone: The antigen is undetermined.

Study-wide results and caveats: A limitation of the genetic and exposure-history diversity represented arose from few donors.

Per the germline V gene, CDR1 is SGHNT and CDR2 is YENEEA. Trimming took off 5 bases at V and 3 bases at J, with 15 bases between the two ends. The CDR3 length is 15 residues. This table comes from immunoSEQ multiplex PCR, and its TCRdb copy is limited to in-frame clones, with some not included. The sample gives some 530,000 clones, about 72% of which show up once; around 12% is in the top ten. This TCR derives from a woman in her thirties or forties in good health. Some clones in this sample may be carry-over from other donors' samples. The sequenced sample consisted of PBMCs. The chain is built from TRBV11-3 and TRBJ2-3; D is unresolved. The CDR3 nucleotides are TGTGCCAGCAGCCTAGGAGCAGTCCCGACAGATACGCAGTATTTT. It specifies CASSLGAVPTDTQYF.